Below are 18 T cell receptor beta chains sequenced from a single sample in a study of OX40 agonist ivuxolimab in advanced cancers. Here immunoSEQ multiplex PCR was the method, and the copy in TCRdb shows in-frame clones only, minus some. Seen here are about 120,000 clones, approximately 92% observed once, and the top ten hold approximately 0.51%. The sample was CD4+ or CD8+ T cells sorted from blood, taken in a trial of the OX40 agonist ivuxolimab. All receptors come from an adult with an advanced solid tumor such as melanoma, head and neck, liver or kidney cancer.

The chain employs TRBV19 and TRBJ2-1; TRBD1 agrees at 7 bases. Germline trimming cut 5 bases from V and 7 bases from J; bases unmatched to any gene: 5. The CDR3 totals 13 residues. CDR1 LNHDA and CDR2 SQIVND come from the germline V gene (reference sequence). The CDR3: CASSVQGMNEQFF. The CDR3 DNA sequence: TGTGCCAGTAGTGTACAGGGGATGAATGAGCAGTTCTTC.

V gene TRBV7-8 combines with J gene TRBJ2-1; maybe TRBD2 (5 bases). V lost 5 bases and J lost 2, with 13 bases in between. This CDR3 contains 15 residues. The germline V gene encodes CDR1 SGHVS and CDR2 FQNEAQ. The CDR3 sequence: CASSQPPGTYNEQFF. In DNA form, the CDR3 reads TGTGCCAGCAGCCAACCCCCGGGGACCTACAATGAGCAGTTCTTC.

The chain links TRBV5-4 to TRBJ2-3; TRBD2 might be the D (7 bases). The germline V gene has CDR1 SGHNT and CDR2 YYREEE (reference sequence). Trimming took off 1 base at V and 9 bases at J, with 15 bases between the two ends. CDR3 length: 14 residues. CDR3: CASSLSGGGGTQYF. The DNA for the CDR3 is TGTGCCAGCAGCTTGTCGGGGGGCGGCGGCACGCAGTATTTT.

This chain uses TRBV4-1 with TRBJ2-5; D call uncertain. Germline loops: CDR1 MGHRA, CDR2 YSYEKL. The CDR3 totals 14 residues. Trimming stripped 2 bases from V and 2 bases from J, with 9 bases between. The CDR3 DNA sequence: TGCGCCAGCAGCCAATTAGAAATTCAAGAGACCCAGTACTTC. Its protein is CASSQLEIQETQYF.

This chain uses TRBV7-2 with TRBJ2-2, with D hard to call. Germline V CDR1 and CDR2: SGHTA, FQGNSA. Trimming cost V 2 bases and J 5 bases, with 12 bases left between them. The CDR3 has 15 amino acids. The CDR3 loop is CASSLWNSQTGELFF. The DNA for the CDR3 is TGTGCCAGCAGCTTATGGAACAGCCAAACCGGGGAGCTGTTTTTT.

The chain recombines TRBV9 with TRBJ2-3, with D maybe TRBD1 (6 bases). This CDR3 has 15 residues. Trimming pared 1 base from V and 4 bases from J, leaving 13 bases between. The germline V gene has CDR1 SGDLS and CDR2 YYNGEE. CDR3 sequence reads: CASSVRQGTADTQYF. CDR3 nucleotide sequence: TGTGCCAGCAGCGTACGTCAGGGGACCGCAGATACGCAGTATTTT.

On this clone: The sample contains more than one DNA sequence encoding this CDR3. V is TRBV7-2 and J is TRBJ2-7; the match to TRBD1 covers 9 bases. Germline CDR1 SGHTA, CDR2 FQGNSA. CDR3 size: 14 residues. The V and J ends lost 3 bases and 2 bases, in that order; junction bases with no gene match: 2. This CDR3 is CASSLGQGTYEQYF. The DNA for the CDR3 is TGTGCCAGCAGCTTGGGACAGGGCACCTACGAGCAGTACTTC.

V gene TRBV19 combines with J gene TRBJ1-1, with 8 positions matching TRBD1. V lost 7 bases, J lost 5 bases, and 9 bases stayed unmatched. CDR3 length: 14 amino acids. Germline V gene data show CDR1 as LNHDA and CDR2 as SQIVND (reference sequence). The CDR3 DNA reads as TGTGCCAGTATCCAGACAGGGGATGGAACTGAAGCTTTCTTT. Translating it yields CASIQTGDGTEAFF.

The chain couples TRBV10-3 to TRBJ1-2, with unresolved D. Germline V gives CDR1 ENHRY, CDR2 SYGVKD. The CDR3 has 14 residues. Trimming cost V 2 bases and J 4 bases, with 11 bases left between them. CDR3: CAISEKGSTYGYTF. CDR3 nucleotides: TGTGCCATCAGTGAGAAGGGATCGACCTATGGCTACACCTTC.

The CDR3 protein is CASTPGTGVGVIAYEQYF. CDR3 nucleotide sequence: TGTGCCAGTACCCCCGGGACAGGAGTGGGGGTAATAGCCTACGAGCAGTACTTC. The chain links TRBV19 to TRBJ2-7, with 8 bases lining up with TRBD1. Germline V gene data show CDR1 as LNHDA and CDR2 as SQIVND (reference sequence). The CDR3 runs 18 residues. V shed 7 bases and J 2 bases; nucleotides not matched to a gene: 19.

The CDR3 nucleotides are TGTGCCAGCAGCCGGGCCGGGGAGCTGTTTTTT. Protein: CASSRAGELFF. The V and J genes are TRBV6-5 and TRBJ2-2; D not resolved. Trimming left V 6 bases short and J 6 bases short, with 5 bases between. This CDR3 contains 11 residues. Germline loops: CDR1 MNHEY, CDR2 SVGAGI.

This chain connects TRBV21-1 to TRBJ2-1; the table's D call, TRBD2, has no DNA check behind it. TRBV21-1 is a known pseudogene. This CDR3 spans 16 amino acids. The CDR3 reads CASSKVSRGTSNEQFF. Here the CDR3 DNA reads TGTGCCAGCAGCAAAGTAAGCCGGGGGACTAGCAATGAGCAGTTCTTC.

V gene TRBV6-5 combines with J gene TRBJ1-2; D unclear. The CDR3 has 15 residues. Trimming stripped 5 bases from V and 0 bases from J, with 13 bases between. Per the germline V gene, CDR1 is MNHEY and CDR2 is SVGAGI. This CDR3 is CASSGRGRANYGYTF. The CDR3 DNA is TGTGCCAGCAGTGGACGCGGGAGGGCTAACTATGGCTACACCTTC.

The chain joins TRBV28 to TRBJ1-3; 7 bases are a match to TRBD1. The V gene end was trimmed by 11 bases and the J gene end by 4 bases; junction bases not matched to a gene: 11. The CDR3 totals 14 residues. Germline CDR1 reads MDHEN; CDR2 reads SYDVKM. As DNA, the CDR3 is TGTGCCTCATTTGGGACAGATATCGGAAACACCATATATTTT. This gives the protein CASFGTDIGNTIYF.

The chain combines TRBV2 with TRBJ2-7; 7 bases are a match to TRBD2. This CDR3 has 13 amino acids. Germline CDR1 SNHLY, CDR2 FYNNEI. V trimming: 6 bases; J trimming: 5 bases; junction bases outside the gene matches: 7. CDR3 nucleotides: TGTGCCAGCAGGAGGGAGGGGTCGCACGAGCAGTACTTC. It yields the protein CASRREGSHEQYF.

The J gene is TRBJ1-2, the V gene TRBV28, with 12 bases fitting TRBD1. The V segment lost 10 bases and the J segment 3 bases; nucleotides outside the gene matches: 9. Germline-derived CDR1 and CDR2 are MDHEN and SYDVKM. The length of the CDR3 is 15 residues. The CDR3 spells CATAGQGASYYGYTF. Here the CDR3 DNA reads TGTGCCACTGCGGGACAGGGGGCTTCATACTATGGCTACACCTTC.

CDR3 sequence (DNA): TGTGCCAGCAGTGTAGGTACAAACTATGGCTACACCTTC. As protein: CASSVGTNYGYTF. The rearrangement uses TRBV6-4 and TRBJ1-2, with D uncertain. Trimming took off 4 bases at V and 2 bases at J, with 8 bases between the two ends. Germline V CDR1 and CDR2: MRHNA, SNTAGT. There are 13 residues in the CDR3.

About this clone: A read error may produce the germline difference seen at one junction end. The V call is TRBV10-3, the J call TRBJ2-7; no definite D call. The germline V gene has CDR1 ENHRY and CDR2 SYGVKD. The CDR3 length is 11 residues. The CDR3 DNA reads as TGTGCCATCGGTTTCTCCGACGAGCAGTACTTC. Translating it yields CAIGFSDEQYF.